This T cell receptor beta chain was recorded in a study of blood T cell repertoires in COVID-19. The CDR3 has 13 amino acids. Per the germline V gene, CDR1 is SGHTA and CDR2 is FQGNSA. V was clipped by 6 bases and J by 6 bases; unmatched bases: 5. TCRdb's copy holds only in-frame clones and misses some; the assay was immunoSEQ multiplex PCR. Of 50,000 to 80,000 clones in the sample, roughly 88% are singletons; the top ten hold 43%. This TCR was recovered from a woman aged 55 to 70 with COVID-19, enrolled during active disease. The material sequenced was peripheral blood. The chain combines TRBV7-2 with TRBJ1-5, with 7 bases identical to TRBD1. The DNA of the CDR3 is TGTGCCAGCAGTAGGGGGCAACGTCAGCCCCAGCATTTT. It codes for CASSRGQRQPQHF.